These 4 T cell receptor beta chains were sequenced from one sample in a study of T cells expressing NK-cell markers (dated by TCRdb to the early 2020s). Libraries were built with 5' RACE. Data came from an Illumina HiSeq 2000. The reads went through TCRdb reprocessing, and each CDR3 protein sequence gets one entry with no DNA. The sample table includes a few hundred thousand distinct CDR3 sequences. Of the sample, approximately 0.41% falls within the top ten clones. Specimen: blood T cells: a sorted CD56 or NKG2C T cell subset, CD4+ or CD8+ T cells, or bulk PBMC T cells (not recorded which). Source of these receptors: a man between 18 and 35 years old in good health. Donor details come from another sample of the same person, matched by shared clones.

The V and J genes are TRBV7-9 and TRBJ2-3; TCRdb reports TRBD1, a call that lacks DNA to check it against. The V gene's germline CDR1 is SEHNR and CDR2 FQNEAQ (reference sequence). The CDR3 loop spans 16 amino acids. CDR3 in amino acids: CASSLAGAGAPDTQYF.

The chain employs TRBV7-8 and TRBJ1-5. The CDR3 runs to 13 residues. Germline CDR1 is SGHVS and CDR2 is FQNEAQ. The CDR3 sequence: CASSPQWDQPQHF. The whole variable domain, filled in from reference TRBV7-8 and TRBJ1-5, reads GAGVSQSPRYKVAKRGQDVALRCDPISGHVSLFWYQQALGQGPEFLTYFQNEAQLDKSGLPSDRFFAERPEGSVSTLKIQRTQQEDSAVYLCASSPQWDQPQHFGDGTRLSIL.

The chain couples TRBV5-1 to TRBJ2-3; lacking DNA, the TRBD1 call made by TCRdb goes unchecked. Germline lookup yields CDR1 SGHRS and CDR2 YFSETQ. The CDR3 contains 16 residues. CDR3 protein: CATNFGGQGMTDTQYF.

The rearrangement joins TRBV20-1 to TRBJ2-7; TCRdb picks TRBD1, but there is no DNA to check that call. CDR3 size: 14 residues. Looked up from germline, CDR1 is DFQATT and CDR2 is SNEGSKA (reference sequence). CDR3 sequence: CSASYRGRSDEQYF.